This T cell receptor beta chain was obtained from a study of identical twins. V was clipped by 7 bases and J by 0 bases; unmatched bases: 6. Germline loops: CDR1 SQVTM, CDR2 ANQGSEA. This CDR3 spans 14 amino acids. Template switching added a universal primer site, and cDNA bore unique molecular identifiers. MiXCR, applied by TCRdb to the 5' RACE reads, yields one record per CDR3 protein. This table holds about 20,000 distinct CDR3 sequences, 69% found once. This clonotype was found once. V is TRBV29-1 and J is TRBJ2-3; 8 positions match TRBD2. The sequence was collected from a woman aged 18 to 35 in good health. This table probably holds off-target reads from a library built for another chain. The specimen sequenced was memory (CD45RO+) T cells sorted from blood. CDR3 in amino acids: CSAGGGRSTDTQYF. The CDR3 nucleotides are TGCAGCGCGGGGGGGGGAAGGAGCACAGATACGCAGTATTTT.